This T cell receptor beta chain derives from a study of shared clonotypes between healthy human individuals. Whole-study findings and limits: Large depth notwithstanding, sorted-subset sequencing proved incomplete by rarefaction.

Trimming took off 2 bases at V and 7 bases at J, with 12 bases between the two ends. Germline V gene data show CDR1 as MNHNS and CDR2 as SASEGT. This CDR3 has 15 residues. Measured with immunoSEQ multiplex PCR; TCRdb has only the in-frame clones, and not every one. The table has a few million clones, just over 90% seen once. A remark on this clone: The antigen remains unidentified.

This chain connects TRBV6-1 to TRBJ1-6; D remains unclear. The TCR was taken from a man aged 18-30 years in good health. The specimen sequenced was naive CD4+ T cells sorted from blood. As for subset: CD45RA+ positively selected. CDR3 protein: CASSELGLANSPLHF. CDR3 DNA: TGTGCCAGCAGTGAACTGGGGTTGGCAAATTCACCCCTCCACTTT.